These T cell receptor beta chains were read from a single sample in a study of shared clonotypes between healthy human individuals. Sequencing was performed with immunoSEQ multiplex PCR; in TCRdb, only in-frame clones are kept and a portion is missing. This sample has about 1.1 million clones, with approximately 80% found just once. The sequencing sample was made of memory CD4+ T cells from PBMCs. The receptors derive from a man younger than 30 in good health. Some clones in this sample may be carry-over from other donors' samples. Both conserved end residues are part of each CDR3. A D gene is named only where the DNA matches it firmly. Some rows have no size entry. The others give once, few or many, or a class for an expanded clone.

few,TRBV18,-,TRBJ2-5,TGTGCCAGCTCACAAGCCATCCTTGGGGACCAGTACTTC,CASSQAILGDQYF
-,TRBV6-6,TRBD1,TRBJ1-2,TGTGCCAGTCGGCCAGAAACACAGGGGGCTAAGGGCTACACCTTC,CASRPETQGAKGYTF
-,TRBV5-1,TRBD2,TRBJ2-3,TGCGCCAGCAGCTTGCGACGGGAGGGCCGGGATACGCAGTATTTT,CASSLRREGRDTQYF
few,TRBV28,-,TRBJ1-1,TGTGCCAGCAGTAGGACAGCAGCTTTCTTT,CASSRTAAFF
few,TRBV28,-,TRBJ1-2,TGTGCCAGCAGTTGGGGAGGCTATGGCTACACCTTC,CASSWGGYGYTF
-,TRBV6-1,-,TRBJ2-7,TGTGCCAGCAGTGAACGGTACGGAGTCTACGAGCAGTACTTC,CASSERYGVYEQYF
-,TRBV19,-,TRBJ2-7,TGTGCCAGTAGTGTACAGGGATTCCGTGAGCAGTACTTC,CASSVQGFREQYF
many,TRBV30,TRBD2,TRBJ2-2,TGTGCCTGGAGTGTTTACCTAGGATTTAGCGGGAGAGTAGCCGGGGAGCTGTTTTTT,CAWSVYLGFSGRVAGELFF
-,TRBV5-1,TRBD2,TRBJ2-1,TGCGCCAGCAGCTTCGATCCCCCCGGGACTAGCGGCGCGAATGAGCAGTTCTTC,CASSFDPPGTSGANEQFF
-,TRBV18,-,TRBJ2-3,TGTGCCAGCCGCATTCAAACTGGGGATACGCAGTATTTT,CASRIQTGDTQYF
few,TRBV4-1,TRBD1,TRBJ2-5,TGCGCCAGCAGCCACCACTTTGGGACAGTACAAGAGACCCAGTACTTC,CASSHHFGTVQETQYF
many,TRBV7-9,-,TRBJ1-3,TGTGCCAGCAGCCGGTCGGGCCAAAGGGGCCTAACCATATATTTT,CASSRSGQRGLTIYF
-,TRBV28,-,TRBJ1-5,TGTGCCAGCAGCTACGGTCCCGGTCATCAGCCCCAGCATTTT,CASSYGPGHQPQHF
-,TRBV10-1,TRBD1,TRBJ2-7,TGCGCCACCCGGGACAGGGGTCTCGACGAGCAGTACTTC,CATRDRGLDEQYF
-,TRBV28,-,TRBJ2-5,TGTGCCACCGGAGGGCTCGGAGAGACCCAGTACTTC,CATGGLGETQYF
-,TRBV28,-,TRBJ2-3,TGTGCCAGCAGTTTGGTTTCCGGCACAGATACGCAGTATTTT,CASSLVSGTDTQYF
-,TRBV18,-,TRBJ1-1,TGTGCCAGCTCACCCCGCGAGGGCGAAGCTTTCTTT,CASSPREGEAFF